The sequence of this T cell receptor (beta chain) was determined in a study of CD8 T cells in ankylosing spondylitis. Findings and caveats of the study: In ankylosing spondylitis patients, matched synovial fluid reportedly showed significant enrichment of disease-linked clones. Clones that were linked to disease were CD8+ and were relatively rare in peripheral blood. Seemingly distinctive of ankylosing spondylitis blood was a TCR beta motif formed by eight highly homologous variants.

Researchers built TCR beta libraries using quantitative 5'-RACE with molecular barcodes. TCRdb analysed the 5' RACE reads with MiXCR anew, one entry per CDR3 protein. Of about 52,000 distinct CDR3 sequences in the sample, 6% to 7.5% were seen once. This clonotype was counted many times. Its target is unknown. V lost 0 bases and J 0 bases, leaving 18 bases between the germline ends. This CDR3 region has 19 residues. Germline CDR1 reads SNHLY; CDR2 reads FYNNEI. The clonotype originates from a female donor with ankylosing spondylitis or in good health (not recorded which). Specimen: blood, either unsorted or a sorted T cell fraction (not recorded which). The rearrangement uses TRBV2 and TRBJ1-5; D is undetermined. CDR3 in amino acids: CASSEAVAGLGSSNQPQHF. The CDR3, as DNA: TGTGCCAGCAGTGAAGCGGTGGCAGGTCTAGGAAGTAGCAATCAGCCCCAGCATTTT. Full variable domain (rest looked up from reference TRBV2 and TRBJ1-5): EPEVTQTPSHQVTQMGQEVILRCVPISNHLYFYWYRQILGQKVEFLVSFYNNEISEKSEIFDDQFSVERPDGSNFTLKIRSTKLEDSAMYFCASSEAVAGLGSSNQPQHFGDGTRLSIL.